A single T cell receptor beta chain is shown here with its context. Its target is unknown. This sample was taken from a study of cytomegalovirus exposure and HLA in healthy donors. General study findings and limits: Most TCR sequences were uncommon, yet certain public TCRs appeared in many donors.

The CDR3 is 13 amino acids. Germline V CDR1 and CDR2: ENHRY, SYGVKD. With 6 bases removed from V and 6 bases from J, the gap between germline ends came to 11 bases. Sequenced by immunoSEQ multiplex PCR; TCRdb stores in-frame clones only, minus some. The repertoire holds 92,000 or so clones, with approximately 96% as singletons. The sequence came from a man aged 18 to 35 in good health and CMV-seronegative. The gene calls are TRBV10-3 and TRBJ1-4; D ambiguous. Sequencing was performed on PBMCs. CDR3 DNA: TGTGCCATCAGGCGGGAAACGGATGAAAAACTGTTTTTT. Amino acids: CAIRRETDEKLFF.